This T cell receptor (beta chain) was identified in a study of identical twins. TCRdb re-called the 5' RACE reads through MiXCR, storing one row per CDR3 protein. The sample holds around 680,000 distinct CDR3 sequences, 8.5% to 9% seen once. This clonotype was seen only a few times. Trimming took 2 bases from V and 0 from J; bases not matched to a gene: 5. The germline CDR1 and CDR2 sequences are SGHTA and FQGNSA. The CDR3 loop spans 16 amino acids. Separately, the same data were catalogued under a study of yellow fever vaccine responses in identical twins.

Sample: PBMCs. The V and J genes are TRBV7-2 and TRBJ2-3; 7 bases match TRBD2. This clonotype originated in a woman aged 18-29 years in good health. The CDR3, as DNA: TGTGCCAGCAGCTTAATGGGGACTACCAGCACAGATACGCAGTATTTT. It is translated as CASSLMGTTSTDTQYF.